Listed here are 11 T cell receptor beta chains from one sample, sequenced in a study of blood T cells in healthy people across ages. With a J-beta primer mix and a sample-barcoded 5' primer, a second PCR ran roughly 7 to 11 cycles. Each CDR3 protein is one row after TCRdb ran MiXCR on the 5' RACE reads. The table has over 700,000 distinct CDR3 sequences, about 25% seen once; the top ten hold under 10%. These data are also associated with another study on T cells of mothers and their children.

The sequenced sample was blood. These receptors came from a boy aged 5-17 years in good health.

This sequence joins TRBV7-2 and TRBJ2-4; 7 nucleotides align to TRBD1. Germline CDR1 reads SGHTA; CDR2 reads FQGNSA. The CDR3 runs to 18 residues. After removal of 5 bases from V and 0 bases from J, the junction contained 13 bases not matched to a gene. CDR3 coding DNA: TGTGCCAGCAGCCAGATCCGGGACAGCGGACTAGCCAAAAACATTCAGTACTTC. Translating gives CASSQIRDSGLAKNIQYF. Supplemented by reference TRBV7-2 and TRBJ2-4, the full variable domain reads GAGVSQSPSNKVTEKGKDVELRCDPISGHTALYWYRQSLGQGLEFLIYFQGNSAPDKSGLPSDRFSAERTGGSVSTLTIQRTQQEDSAVYLCASSQIRDSGLAKNIQYFGAGTRLSVL.

This clonotype was counted between two and nine times. The V and J genes are TRBV20-1 and TRBJ2-5, with 10 bases lining up with TRBD2. The closer fit of TRBJ2-7 to the DNA end suggests the J call may be wrong. CDR3 length equals 12 residues. Germline CDR1 reads DFQATT; CDR2 reads SNEGSKA (reference sequence). CDR3 nucleotides: TGCAGTGCTTGGACTAGCGGCTACGAGCAGTACTTC. Protein sequence: CSAWTSGYEQYF.

J is TRBJ1-2 and V is TRBV4-2; D perhaps matches TRBD1 (5 bases). Germline V gene sequence: CDR1 LGHNA, CDR2 YNFKEQ. This CDR3 has 14 residues. V shed 2 bases and J shed 5 bases, with 12 bases lying between them. The CDR3: CASSQLGEGYGYTF. CDR3 nucleotide sequence: TGTGCCAGCAGCCAATTAGGGGAGGGGTATGGCTACACCTTC.

This clonotype was seen a handful of times. This rearrangement joins TRBV6-2 or TRBV6-3 to TRBJ1-5, with 8 bases fitting TRBD1. Trimming cost V 3 bases and J 1 base; bases outside gene matches: 8. The CDR3 is 17 residues long. CDR1 and CDR2 (germline): MNHEY, SVGEGT. Here the CDR3 reads CASSYPGQGSSNQPQHF. CDR3 nucleotides: TGTGCCAGCAGTTATCCCGGACAGGGTTCAAGCAATCAGCCCCAGCATTTT.

V and J are TRBV4-1 and TRBJ2-3; TRBD1 is a possible D gene (5 bases). V was trimmed by 5 bases and J by 6 bases, leaving 18 bases between them. Germline assignment: CDR1 MGHRA and CDR2 YSYEKL. This CDR3 contains 15 residues. The CDR3 protein is CASSSQGLSPDTQYF. CDR3 nucleotide sequence: TGCGCCAGCAGCTCGCAGGGCCTTTCGCCTGATACGCAGTATTTT.

In this sample, this clonotype turned up a few times. V and J are TRBV29-1 and TRBJ2-5, with 10 bases matching TRBD1. This CDR3 spans 13 amino acids. Per germline, CDR1 SQVTM and CDR2 ANQGSEA. V lost 5 bases, J lost 5 bases, and 5 bases stayed unmatched. The CDR3 here is CSVTTGGQETQYF. CDR3 nucleotide sequence: TGCAGCGTTACGACAGGGGGCCAGGAGACCCAGTACTTC.

This clonotype was seen just once. The chain uses TRBV29-1 and TRBJ2-5; TRBD1 might be the D (5 bases). The CDR3 loop spans 13 amino acids. Trimming cost V 4 bases and J 2 bases, with 11 bases left between them. The V gene's germline CDR1 is SQVTM and CDR2 ANQGSEA. In nucleotides, the CDR3 is TGCAGCGTTGTTCAGGGTGGTCAAGAGACCCAGTACTTC. This encodes CSVVQGGQETQYF.

The chain joins TRBV10-3 to TRBJ2-5, with D perhaps matching TRBD1 (5 bases). CDR1 and CDR2 (germline): ENHRY, SYGVKD. Trimming left V 3 bases short and J 4 bases short, with 12 bases between. This CDR3 has 14 residues. In DNA form, the CDR3 reads TGTGCCATCAGTGAAGGGGTGCCGGGAGAGACCCAGTACTTC. Its translation: CAISEGVPGETQYF.

CDR3 in amino acids: CASSLAVAATGELFF. For the CDR3, the DNA is TGCGCCAGCAGCTTGGCCGTAGCGGCCACCGGGGAGCTGTTTTTT. The chain couples TRBV5-1 to TRBJ2-2; D might be TRBD2 (6 bases). Germline V gene sequence: CDR1 SGHRS, CDR2 YFSETQ. The V end was cut by 0 bases, the J end by 4 bases, with 10 bases between. The CDR3 spans 15 residues.

This clonotype was seen only a few times. The chain employs TRBV7-9 and TRBJ2-1; 12 bases match TRBD2. Germline V gives CDR1 SEHNR, CDR2 FQNEAQ (reference sequence). The CDR3 extends over 16 amino acids. After removal of 4 bases from V and 3 bases from J, the junction contained 4 bases not matched to a gene. CDR3 sequence (DNA): TGTGCCAGCAGCTCCGGACTAGCGGGGCTCTACAATGAGCAGTTCTTC. Its translation: CASSSGLAGLYNEQFF.

The rearrangement uses TRBV20-1 and TRBJ1-6, with TRBD1 identical over 10 bases. With V trimmed by 7 bases and J by 10 bases, 7 bases remained unmatched. CDR1 is DFQATT and CDR2 is SNEGSKA in the germline V gene (reference sequence). CDR3 size: 13 residues. In DNA, the CDR3 is TGCAGTGTTATTCGGACAGGGGGATCACCCCTCCACTTT. It codes for CSVIRTGGSPLHF.